The clone carrying this T cell receptor (beta chain) was counted a single time. As yet, its antigen is unknown. Primers: 60 Vbeta forward and 13 Jbeta reverse. TCRdb keeps only in-frame clones here, not all; method: immunoSEQ multiplex PCR. This table has 150,000 to 200,000 clones, roughly 85% appearing once. This sample is part of a study of cytomegalovirus exposure and HLA in healthy donors. Study-level results: In an earlier analysis, in 587 donors, most V segments appeared productive either ~90% or ~30% of the time. Sequencing depth across donors, presence/absence analyses assumed, was roughly uniform. Rarity held for most TCR sequences, but there were some public TCRs that occurred in many donors.

The CDR3 is made up of 13 amino acids. V lost 3 bases and J lost 7; bases outside the gene matches: 6. Germline V gene lookup returns CDR1 SGDLS and CDR2 YYNGEE. The specimen was PBMCs. The receptor was isolated from a woman younger than 45 in good health and CMV-seropositive. The rearrangement uses TRBV9 and TRBJ2-5; 7 nucleotides agree with TRBD2. In DNA form, the CDR3 reads TGTGCCAGCAGCGCCGACCAGCGGGGGACCCAGTACTTC. Amino acids: CASSADQRGTQYF.